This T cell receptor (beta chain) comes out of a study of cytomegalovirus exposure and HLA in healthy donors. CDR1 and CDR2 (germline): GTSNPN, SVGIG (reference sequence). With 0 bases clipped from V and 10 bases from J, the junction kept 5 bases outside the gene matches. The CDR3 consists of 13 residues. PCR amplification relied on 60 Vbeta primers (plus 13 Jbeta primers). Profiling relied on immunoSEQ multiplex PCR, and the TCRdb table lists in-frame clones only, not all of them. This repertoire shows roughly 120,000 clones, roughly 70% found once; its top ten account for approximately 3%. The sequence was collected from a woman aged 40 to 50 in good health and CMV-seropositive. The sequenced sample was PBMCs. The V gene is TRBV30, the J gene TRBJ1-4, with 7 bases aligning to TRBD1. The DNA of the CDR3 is TGTGCCTGGAGTGTACAGGGGATCGGAAAACTGTTTTTT. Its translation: CAWSVQGIGKLFF.